Below are 23 T cell receptor beta chains sequenced from a single sample in a study of T cell responses to AZD1222 COVID-19 vaccine. The protocol was immunoSEQ multiplex PCR, while the TCRdb copy is restricted to in-frame clones and leaves out a portion. The sample includes about 110,000 clones, 80% to 95% seen only once; the top ten take roughly 5.6%. Sequenced material: peripheral blood, taken 28 days after the second AZD1222 dose. These receptors originate from an adult who received the AZD1222 COVID-19 vaccine.

The chain links TRBV4-1 to TRBJ1-5, with unresolved D. Trimming took off 0 bases at V and 6 bases at J, with 15 bases between the two ends. The CDR3 length is 16 residues. CDR1 MGHRA and CDR2 YSYEKL come from the germline V gene. The CDR3 protein is CASSQDPGKVGQPQHF. CDR3 coding DNA: TGCGCCAGCAGCCAAGATCCCGGGAAGGTGGGTCAGCCCCAGCATTTT.

V and J are TRBV6-5 and TRBJ2-1; tentatively, D is TRBD2 (6 bases). Trimming took 0 bases from V and 3 from J, leaving 12 bases between them. CDR3 size: 16 residues. CDR1 is MNHEY and CDR2 is SVGAGI in the germline V gene. The CDR3 loop is CASSYSTGEVYNEQFF. As DNA, the CDR3 is TGTGCCAGCAGTTACTCGACGGGAGAGGTCTACAATGAGCAGTTCTTC.

Remarks on this clone: This sample also contains other DNA sequences that code for the same CDR3. This chain joins TRBV14 and TRBJ2-2; D remains unclear. This CDR3 has 11 residues. V was trimmed by 3 bases and J by 5 bases, leaving 1 base between them. CDR1 is SGHDN, CDR2 FVKESK, per germline. Here the CDR3 reads CASSQTGELFF. The CDR3 nucleotides are TGTGCCAGCAGCCAGACCGGGGAGCTGTTTTTT.

The V gene is TRBV5-6, the J gene TRBJ1-6; possible D gene TRBD1, 6 bases. V lost 2 bases, J lost 9 bases, and 18 bases lay in between. Germline values: CDR1 SGHDT, CDR2 YYEEEE. CDR3 length: 16 amino acids. The CDR3 protein is CASSLRDLGAGSPLHF. The CDR3 DNA is TGTGCCAGCAGCTTACGCGATCTGGGGGCTGGTTCACCCCTCCACTTT.

This clone appeared once. The rearrangement joins TRBV6-5 to TRBJ2-5, with 10 bases matching TRBD1. The CDR3 totals 14 residues. Losses at the gene ends were 7 bases for V and 5 bases for J; bases not matched to a gene: 7. The germline gives CDR1 MNHEY, CDR2 SVGAGI. CDR3 loop: CASTRTGGVETQYF. The CDR3 DNA is TGTGCCAGCACTAGGACAGGGGGAGTCGAGACCCAGTACTTC.

The J gene is TRBJ1-1, the V gene TRBV5-1; D unclear. Trimming took 4 bases from V and 0 from J, leaving 10 bases between them. CDR3 length: 14 amino acids. Germline V gene data show CDR1 as SGHRS and CDR2 as YFSETQ. The CDR3 region is CASSPRTVNTEAFF. In DNA, the CDR3 is TGCGCCAGCAGCCCCCGGACGGTGAACACTGAAGCTTTCTTT.

The chain is built from TRBV21-1 and TRBJ1-2. TRBV21-1 constitutes a pseudogene. The CDR3 spans 14 residues. CDR3 amino acids: CATGSPRWGYGYTF. The CDR3, as DNA: TGTGCCACCGGGTCCCCCCGGTGGGGGTATGGCTACACCTTC.

This clone was observed once. The rearrangement joins TRBV5-1 to TRBJ1-2; TRBD1 agrees at 7 bases. J was trimmed by 4 bases and V by 0 bases; bases with no gene match: 9. The length of the CDR3 is 16 residues. Germline V gene lookup returns CDR1 SGHRS and CDR2 YFSETQ. CDR3 residues: CASSLVAAGGSYGYTF. CDR3 DNA: TGCGCCAGCAGCTTGGTTGCGGCAGGGGGAAGCTATGGCTACACCTTC.

V and J are TRBV18 and TRBJ1-5; D ambiguous. V was shortened by 2 bases and J by 4 bases, with 6 bases between the two germline ends. This CDR3 comprises 13 residues. Looked up from germline, CDR1 is KGHSH and CDR2 is LQKENI. The CDR3 spells CASSPGQNQPQHF. DNA for the CDR3: TGTGCCAGCTCACCAGGGCAAAATCAGCCCCAGCATTTT.

V usage is TRBV6-1 and J usage is TRBJ1-5; D is undetermined. The germline V and J ends were trimmed by 0 bases and 10 bases, with 13 bases remaining between them. The CDR3 loop spans 14 amino acids. From germline, CDR1 is MNHNS and CDR2 SASEGT. CDR3 in DNA: TGTGCCAGCAGTGAAGCTGGACGTGATGGTCCCCAGCATTTT. Protein: CASSEAGRDGPQHF.

The rearrangement links TRBV6-5 to TRBJ2-6; D unclear. CDR1 is MNHEY and CDR2 is SVGAGI in the germline V gene. V was shortened by 2 bases and J by 2 bases, with 7 bases between the two germline ends. CDR3 size: 15 residues. The CDR3 is CASSYTWTGANVLTF. In DNA form, the CDR3 reads TGTGCCAGCAGTTACACATGGACTGGGGCCAACGTCCTGACTTTC.

The rearrangement joins TRBV5-1 to TRBJ2-5; 7 nucleotides align to TRBD2. V was pared by 0 bases and J by 0 bases, with 5 bases of the junction left unmatched. CDR3 length equals 16 residues. Germline lookup yields CDR1 SGHRS and CDR2 YFSETQ. CDR3 sequence: CASSLGAGVYQETQYF. CDR3 DNA sequence: TGCGCCAGCAGCTTGGGGGCGGGAGTTTACCAAGAGACCCAGTACTTC.

This clone was observed once. This chain joins TRBV7-9 and TRBJ1-5; 7 bases agree with TRBD1. V was clipped by 1 base and J by 3 bases; unmatched bases: 3. CDR1 is SEHNR, CDR2 FQNEAQ, per germline (reference sequence). This CDR3 is built from 15 residues. The CDR3 sequence is CASSLGTGYNQPQHF. DNA of the CDR3: TGTGCCAGCAGCTTAGGGACAGGTTACAATCAGCCCCAGCATTTT. Based on the CDR3 plus reference TRBV7-9 and TRBJ1-5, the full variable domain is DTGVSQNPRHKITKRGQNVTFRCDPISEHNRLYWYRQTLGQGPEFLTYFQNEAQLEKSRLLSDRFSAERPKGSFSTLEIQRTEQGDSAMYLCASSLGTGYNQPQHFGDGTRLSIL.

This sequence joins TRBV24-1 and TRBJ2-7; D may correspond to TRBD1 or TRBD2 (7 bases each). Trimming cost V 6 bases and J 5 bases, with 16 bases left between them. Germline CDR1 reads KGHDR; CDR2 reads SFDVKD. The CDR3 contains 14 residues. CDR3 residues: CATSPRGRGHEQYF. The CDR3 region has the DNA TGTGCCACCAGTCCCAGGGGGAGGGGCCACGAGCAGTACTTC.

The V and J genes are TRBV6-1 and TRBJ2-5, with 10 bases identical to TRBD1. The V gene's germline CDR1 is MNHNS and CDR2 SASEGT. This CDR3 contains 16 residues. V lost 1 base and J lost 5; bases outside the gene matches: 7. CDR3: CASSEVTGTGVETQYF. CDR3 DNA: TGTGCCAGCAGTGAAGTAACCGGGACAGGGGTGGAGACCCAGTACTTC.

This chain joins TRBV19 and TRBJ1-1; maybe TRBD1 (6 bases). The germline gives CDR1 LNHDA, CDR2 SQIVND (reference sequence). This CDR3 is 14 amino acids long. V lost 5 bases and J 3 bases, leaving 13 bases between the germline ends. The CDR3 coding sequence is TGTGCCAGTAGTGTTAGGACAGACGACACTGAAGCTTTCTTT. The encoded protein is CASSVRTDDTEAFF.

Comments on this clone: This sample also contains other DNA sequences that code for the same CDR3. This chain uses TRBV7-2 with TRBJ2-1; 11 bases map to TRBD2. This CDR3 comprises 15 residues. The junction had 3 bases not matched to a gene; V was cut back by 4 bases and J by 4 bases. The V gene's germline CDR1 is SGHTA and CDR2 FQGNSA. The CDR3 bases are TGTGCCAGCAGCTCGACTAGCGGGGCTTACAATGAGCAGTTCTTC. Translation gives CASSSTSGAYNEQFF.

The chain has TRBV6-5 and TRBJ1-1, with D uncertain. The V gene's germline CDR1 is MNHEY and CDR2 SVGAGI. Trimming removed 0 bases at V and 1 base at J, with 9 bases between. The CDR3 is 15 amino acids. CDR3 in amino acids: CASSYSRTGNTEAFF. In DNA form, the CDR3 reads TGTGCCAGCAGTTACTCGCGGACCGGGAACACTGAAGCTTTCTTT.

This chain joins TRBV27 and TRBJ2-7, with D perhaps matching TRBD2 (6 bases). CDR1 is MNHEY and CDR2 is SMNVEV in the germline V gene (reference sequence). The CDR3 loop spans 15 amino acids. V gave up 7 bases and J gave up 3 bases, with 19 bases separating them. The CDR3 DNA follows: TGTGCCAGCACTGGGGCGGGACCCGGTTTCTACGAGCAGTACTTC. As protein: CASTGAGPGFYEQYF.

This chain joins TRBV13 and TRBJ2-1; 11 nucleotides match TRBD2. Trimming cost V 7 bases and J 9 bases; bases outside gene matches: 8. Germline assignment: CDR1 PRHDT and CDR2 FYEKMQ (reference sequence). This CDR3 has 14 residues. DNA of the CDR3: TGTGCCAGCACGGGTAGCGGGGGGGCTTCTGAGCAGTTCTTC. This encodes CASTGSGGASEQFF.

The rearrangement links TRBV5-1 to TRBJ2-7; 11 nucleotides align to TRBD1. Trimming at V came to 4 bases and at J to 6 bases, leaving 9 bases not matched to a gene. Germline CDR1 SGHRS, CDR2 YFSETQ. The CDR3 covers 15 residues. The CDR3, as DNA: TGCGCCAGCAGCACGCAGGACAGGGGGCGACGCGAGCAGTACTTC. Its translation: CASSTQDRGRREQYF.

The V call is TRBV7-2, the J call TRBJ2-7, with no clear D. V gave up 1 base and J gave up 5 bases, with 12 bases separating them. Germline V CDR1 and CDR2: SGHTA, FQGNSA. The CDR3 is made up of 14 amino acids. The CDR3 DNA reads TGTGCCAGCAGCTTAGACAGTGAAGCGAACGAGCAGTACTTC. It is translated as CASSLDSEANEQYF.

J is TRBJ2-7 and V is TRBV11-2; TRBD1 might be the D (5 bases). Germline assignment: CDR1 SGHAT and CDR2 FQNNGV. The CDR3 is made up of 15 amino acids. With 7 bases removed from V and 0 bases from J, the gap between germline ends came to 16 bases. CDR3 bases: TGTGCCAGCACCACCACCCAGGGCAGCTCCTACGAGCAGTACTTC. Protein sequence: CASTTTQGSSYEQYF.